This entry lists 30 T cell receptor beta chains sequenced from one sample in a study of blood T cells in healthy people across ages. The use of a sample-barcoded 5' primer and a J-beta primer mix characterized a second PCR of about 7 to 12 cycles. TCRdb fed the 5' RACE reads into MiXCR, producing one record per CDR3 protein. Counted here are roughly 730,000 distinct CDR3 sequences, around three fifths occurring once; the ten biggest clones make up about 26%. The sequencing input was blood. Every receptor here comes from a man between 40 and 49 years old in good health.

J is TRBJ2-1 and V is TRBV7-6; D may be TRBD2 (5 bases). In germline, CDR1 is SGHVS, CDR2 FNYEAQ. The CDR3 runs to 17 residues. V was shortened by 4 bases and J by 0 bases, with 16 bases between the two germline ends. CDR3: CASSSRTGRSSYNEQFF. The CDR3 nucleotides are TGTGCCAGCAGCTCCCGGACTGGACGGAGCTCCTACAATGAGCAGTTCTTC. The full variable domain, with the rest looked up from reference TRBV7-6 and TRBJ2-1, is GAGVSQSPRYKVTKRGQDVALRCDPISGHVSLYWYRQALGQGPEFLTYFNYEAQQDKSGLPNDRFSAERPEGSISTLTIQRTEQRDSAMYRCASSSRTGRSSYNEQFFGPGTRLTVL.

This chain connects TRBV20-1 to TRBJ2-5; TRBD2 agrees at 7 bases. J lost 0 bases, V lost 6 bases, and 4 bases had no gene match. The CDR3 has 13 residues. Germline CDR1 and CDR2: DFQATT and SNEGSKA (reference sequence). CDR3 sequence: CSADGTNQETQYF. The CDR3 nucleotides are TGCAGTGCAGACGGGACTAACCAAGAGACCCAGTACTTC.

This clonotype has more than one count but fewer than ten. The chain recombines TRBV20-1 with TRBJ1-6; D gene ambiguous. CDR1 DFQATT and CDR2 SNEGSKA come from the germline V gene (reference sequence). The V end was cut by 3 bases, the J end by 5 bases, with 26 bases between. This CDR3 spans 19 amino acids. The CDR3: CSASPTSVGKGPNNSPLHF. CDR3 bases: TGCAGTGCTAGCCCGACTAGTGTAGGGAAAGGCCCCAATAATTCACCCCTCCACTTT.

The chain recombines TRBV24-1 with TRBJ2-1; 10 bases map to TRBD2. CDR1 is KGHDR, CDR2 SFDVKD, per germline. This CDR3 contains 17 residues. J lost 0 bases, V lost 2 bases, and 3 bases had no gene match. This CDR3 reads CATSDSGTSVSYNEQFF. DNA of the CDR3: TGTGCCACCAGTGATTCAGGGACTAGCGTCTCCTACAATGAGCAGTTCTTC.

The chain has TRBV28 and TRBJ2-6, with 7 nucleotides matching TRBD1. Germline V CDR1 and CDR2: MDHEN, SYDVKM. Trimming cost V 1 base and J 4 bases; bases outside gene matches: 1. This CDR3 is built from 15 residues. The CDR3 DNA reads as TGTGCCAGCAGTTTATCACAGGGGGGGGCCAACGTCCTGACTTTC. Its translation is CASSLSQGGANVLTF.

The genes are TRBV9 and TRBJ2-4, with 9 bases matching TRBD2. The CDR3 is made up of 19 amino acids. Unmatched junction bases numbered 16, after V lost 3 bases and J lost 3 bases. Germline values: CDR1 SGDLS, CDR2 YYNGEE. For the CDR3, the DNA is TGTGCCAGCAGCGCTAGCCAATTCGGCGGGGGGGATAGCAAAAACATTCAGTACTTC. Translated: CASSASQFGGGDSKNIQYF.

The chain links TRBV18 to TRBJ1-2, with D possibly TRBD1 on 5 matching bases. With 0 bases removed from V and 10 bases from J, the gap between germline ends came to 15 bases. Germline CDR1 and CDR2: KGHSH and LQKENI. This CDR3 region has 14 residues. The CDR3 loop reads CASSPPGGVGFYTF. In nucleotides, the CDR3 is TGTGCCAGCTCACCACCGGGGGGAGTCGGGTTCTACACCTTC.

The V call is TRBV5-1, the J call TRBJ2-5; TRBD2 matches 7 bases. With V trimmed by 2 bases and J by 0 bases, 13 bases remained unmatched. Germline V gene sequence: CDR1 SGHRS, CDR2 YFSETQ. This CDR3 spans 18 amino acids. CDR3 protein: CASSLSPGLPLNQETQYF. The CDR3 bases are TGCGCCAGCAGCTTATCTCCGGGACTACCTTTAAACCAAGAGACCCAGTACTTC. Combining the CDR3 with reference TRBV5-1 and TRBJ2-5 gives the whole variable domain KAGVTQTPRYLIKTRGQQVTLSCSPISGHRSVSWYQQTPGQGLQFLFEYFSETQRNKGNFPGRFSGRQFSNSRSEMNVSTLELGDSALYLCASSLSPGLPLNQETQYFGPGTRLLVL.

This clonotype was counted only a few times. CDR3 region: CASSVAVTDTQYF. CDR3 nucleotide sequence: TGTGCCAGCAGCGTAGCCGTCACAGATACGCAGTATTTT. V is TRBV9 and J is TRBJ2-3; D is undetermined. CDR3 length: 13 residues. Germline V gene lookup returns CDR1 SGDLS and CDR2 YYNGEE. Deletions cut 0 bases from V and 2 bases from J, with 4 bases between.

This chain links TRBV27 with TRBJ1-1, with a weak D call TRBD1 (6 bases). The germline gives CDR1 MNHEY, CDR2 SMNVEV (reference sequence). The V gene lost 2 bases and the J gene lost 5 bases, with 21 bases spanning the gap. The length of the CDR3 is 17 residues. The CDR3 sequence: CASSLRVRGALETEAFF. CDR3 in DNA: TGTGCCAGCAGTTTACGGGTGCGGGGGGCTCTGGAGACTGAAGCTTTCTTT.

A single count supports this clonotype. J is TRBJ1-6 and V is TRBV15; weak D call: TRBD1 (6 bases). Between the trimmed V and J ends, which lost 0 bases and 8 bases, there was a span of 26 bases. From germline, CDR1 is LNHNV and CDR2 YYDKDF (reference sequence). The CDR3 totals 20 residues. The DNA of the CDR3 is TGTGCCACCAGCAGAGATCCTACGGGGCCACAGGGTAGCATCGATTCACCCCTCCACTTT. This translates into CATSRDPTGPQGSIDSPLHF.

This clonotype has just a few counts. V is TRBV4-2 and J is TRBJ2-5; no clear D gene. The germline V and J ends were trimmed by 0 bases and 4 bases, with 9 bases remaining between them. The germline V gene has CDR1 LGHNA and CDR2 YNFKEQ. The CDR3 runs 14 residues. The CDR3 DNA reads TGTGCCAGCAGCCAAGATCTCAAGGGAGAGACCCAGTACTTC. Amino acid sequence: CASSQDLKGETQYF.

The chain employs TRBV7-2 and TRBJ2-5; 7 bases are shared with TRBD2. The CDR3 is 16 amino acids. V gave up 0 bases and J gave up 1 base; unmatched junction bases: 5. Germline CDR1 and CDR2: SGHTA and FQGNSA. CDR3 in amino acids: CASSLAGGRSQETQYF. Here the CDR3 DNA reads TGTGCCAGCAGCTTAGCGGGCGGGAGATCCCAAGAGACCCAGTACTTC.

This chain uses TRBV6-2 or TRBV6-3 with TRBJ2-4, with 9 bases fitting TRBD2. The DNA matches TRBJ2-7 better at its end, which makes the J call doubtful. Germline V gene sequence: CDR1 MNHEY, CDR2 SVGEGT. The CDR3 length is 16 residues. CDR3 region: CASSYSIGGRDHEQYF. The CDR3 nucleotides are TGTGCCAGCAGTTACTCGATAGGCGGGAGGGACCACGAGCAGTACTTC.

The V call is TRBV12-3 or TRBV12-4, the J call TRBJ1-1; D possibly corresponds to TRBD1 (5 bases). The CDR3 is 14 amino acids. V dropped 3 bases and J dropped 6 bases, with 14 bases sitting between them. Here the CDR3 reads CASSLYQGVAEAFF. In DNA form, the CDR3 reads TGTGCCAGCAGTTTGTATCAGGGTGTCGCTGAAGCTTTCTTT.

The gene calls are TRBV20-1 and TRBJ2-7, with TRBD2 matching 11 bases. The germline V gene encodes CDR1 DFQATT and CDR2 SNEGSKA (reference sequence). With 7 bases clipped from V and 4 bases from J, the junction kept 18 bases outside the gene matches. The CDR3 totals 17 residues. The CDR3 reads CSVEGSSGGTSLYEQYF. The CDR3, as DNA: TGCAGTGTCGAGGGTTCTAGCGGGGGGACCTCTCTATACGAGCAGTACTTC.

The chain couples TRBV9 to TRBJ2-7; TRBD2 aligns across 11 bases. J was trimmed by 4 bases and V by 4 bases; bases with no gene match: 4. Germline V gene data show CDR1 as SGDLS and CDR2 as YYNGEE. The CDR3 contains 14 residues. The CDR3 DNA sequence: TGTGCCAGCAGCACTAGCGGGAGTCGGTACGAGCAGTACTTC. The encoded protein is CASSTSGSRYEQYF. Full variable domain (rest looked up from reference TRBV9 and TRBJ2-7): DSGVTQTPKHLITATGQRVTLRCSPRSGDLSVYWYQQSLDQGLQFLIQYYNGEERAKGNILERFSAQQFPDLHSELNLSSLELGDSALYFCASSTSGSRYEQYFGPGTRLTVT.

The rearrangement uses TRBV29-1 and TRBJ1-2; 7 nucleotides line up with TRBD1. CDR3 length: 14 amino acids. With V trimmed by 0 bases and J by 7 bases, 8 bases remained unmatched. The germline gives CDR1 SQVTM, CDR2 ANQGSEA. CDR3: CSVEDRTTGAGYTF. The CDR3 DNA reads TGCAGCGTTGAAGATCGTACCACAGGGGCTGGCTACACCTTC.

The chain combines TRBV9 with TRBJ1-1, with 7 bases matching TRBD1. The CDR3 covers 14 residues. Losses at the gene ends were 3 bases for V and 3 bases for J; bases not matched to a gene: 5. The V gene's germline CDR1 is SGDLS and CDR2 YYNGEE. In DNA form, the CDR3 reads TGTGCCAGCAGCGCCGCAGGGGGGGACACTGAAGCTTTCTTT. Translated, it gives CASSAAGGDTEAFF.

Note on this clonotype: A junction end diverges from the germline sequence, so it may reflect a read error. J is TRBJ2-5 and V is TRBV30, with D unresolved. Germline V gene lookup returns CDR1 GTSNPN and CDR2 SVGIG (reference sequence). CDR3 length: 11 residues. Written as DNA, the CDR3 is TGTGCCTTGAGTGTATCAGAGACCCAGTACTTC. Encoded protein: CALSVSETQYF.

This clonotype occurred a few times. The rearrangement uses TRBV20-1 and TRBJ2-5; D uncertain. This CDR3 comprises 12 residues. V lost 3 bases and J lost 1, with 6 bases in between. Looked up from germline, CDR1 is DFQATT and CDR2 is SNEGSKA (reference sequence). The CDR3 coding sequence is TGCAGTGCTAGGGCAGCCCAAGAGACCCAGTACTTC. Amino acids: CSARAAQETQYF.

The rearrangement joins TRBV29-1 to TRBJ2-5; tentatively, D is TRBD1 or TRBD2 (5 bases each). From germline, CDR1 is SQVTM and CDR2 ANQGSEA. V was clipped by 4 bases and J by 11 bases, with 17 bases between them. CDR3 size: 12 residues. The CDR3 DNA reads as TGCAGCGTTGTGGGGGATTTTAATGAGCAGTACTTC. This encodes CSVVGDFNEQYF.

The CDR3: CASSLRDRGSYTEAFF. The CDR3 DNA reads as TGTGCCAGCAGCTTAAGGGACAGGGGCTCTTACACTGAAGCTTTCTTT. The chain is built from TRBV5-5 and TRBJ1-1, with 10 bases aligning to TRBD1. CDR1 and CDR2 from the germline V gene are SGHKS and YYEKEE (reference sequence). V dropped 2 bases and J dropped 3; count of bases not matched to a gene: 7. The CDR3 spans 16 residues.

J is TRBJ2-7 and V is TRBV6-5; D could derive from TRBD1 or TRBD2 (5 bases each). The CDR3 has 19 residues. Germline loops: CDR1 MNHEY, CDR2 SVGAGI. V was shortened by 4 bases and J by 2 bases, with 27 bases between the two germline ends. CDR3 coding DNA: TGTGCCAGCAGTTCTCTGACCCCTATAGGGACCCGAGTCACCTACGAGCAGTACTTC. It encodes CASSSLTPIGTRVTYEQYF.

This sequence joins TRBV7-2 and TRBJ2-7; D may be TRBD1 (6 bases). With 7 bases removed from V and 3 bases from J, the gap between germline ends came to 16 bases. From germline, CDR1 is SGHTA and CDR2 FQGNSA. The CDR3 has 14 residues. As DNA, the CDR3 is TGTGCCAGCAACACCGGGACAAACCGCTACGAGCAGTACTTC. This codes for CASNTGTNRYEQYF.

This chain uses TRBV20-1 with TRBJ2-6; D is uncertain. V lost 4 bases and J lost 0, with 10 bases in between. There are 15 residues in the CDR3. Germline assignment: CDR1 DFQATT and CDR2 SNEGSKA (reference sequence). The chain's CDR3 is CSATTAGSGANVLTF. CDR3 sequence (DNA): TGCAGTGCTACGACTGCTGGCTCTGGGGCCAACGTCCTGACTTTC.

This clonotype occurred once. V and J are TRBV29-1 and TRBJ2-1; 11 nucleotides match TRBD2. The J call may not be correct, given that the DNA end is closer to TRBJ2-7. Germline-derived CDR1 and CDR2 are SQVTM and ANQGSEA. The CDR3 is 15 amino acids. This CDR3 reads CSAPGLAATYNEQYF. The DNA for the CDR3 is TGCAGCGCCCCGGGACTAGCGGCTACCTACAATGAGCAGTACTTC.

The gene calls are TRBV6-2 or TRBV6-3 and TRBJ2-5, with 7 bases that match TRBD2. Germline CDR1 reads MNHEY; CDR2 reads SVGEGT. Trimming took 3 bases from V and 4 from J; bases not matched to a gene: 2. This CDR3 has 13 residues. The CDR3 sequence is CASSYLAGETQYF. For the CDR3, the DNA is TGTGCCAGCAGTTATTTAGCGGGAGAGACCCAGTACTTC.

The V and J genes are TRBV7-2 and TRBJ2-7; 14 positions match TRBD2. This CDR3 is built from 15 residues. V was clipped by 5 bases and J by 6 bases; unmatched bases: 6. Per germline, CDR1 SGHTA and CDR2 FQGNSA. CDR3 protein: CASSPTSGREGEQYF. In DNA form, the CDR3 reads TGTGCCAGCAGCCCGACTAGCGGGAGGGAGGGCGAGCAGTACTTC.

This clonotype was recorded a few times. The CDR3 DNA reads as TGCGCCAGCAGCCCCGTAGCAGCTGGGGCCAACGTCCTGACTTTC. Amino acid sequence: CASSPVAAGANVLTF. The chain is built from TRBV4-1 and TRBJ2-6; the D is unclear. Trimming shortened V by 4 bases and J by 2 bases, and 9 bases separated the two germline ends. This CDR3 has 15 residues. In germline, CDR1 is MGHRA, CDR2 YSYEKL.